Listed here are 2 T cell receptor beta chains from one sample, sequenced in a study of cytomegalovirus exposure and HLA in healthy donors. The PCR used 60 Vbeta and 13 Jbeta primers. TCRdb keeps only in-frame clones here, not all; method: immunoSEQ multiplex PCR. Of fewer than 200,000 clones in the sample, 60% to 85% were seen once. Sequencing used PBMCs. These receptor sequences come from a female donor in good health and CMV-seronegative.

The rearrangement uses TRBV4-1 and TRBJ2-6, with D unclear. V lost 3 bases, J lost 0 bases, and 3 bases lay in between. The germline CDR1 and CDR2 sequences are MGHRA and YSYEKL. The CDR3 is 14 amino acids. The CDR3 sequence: CASSHVSGANVLTF. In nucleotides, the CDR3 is TGCGCCAGCAGCCACGTCTCTGGGGCCAACGTCCTGACTTTC.

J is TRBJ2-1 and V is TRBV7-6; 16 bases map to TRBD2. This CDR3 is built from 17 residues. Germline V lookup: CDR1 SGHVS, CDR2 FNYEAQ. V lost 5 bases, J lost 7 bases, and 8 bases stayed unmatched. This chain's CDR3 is CASSLGTSGRVGNEQFF. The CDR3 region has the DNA TGTGCCAGCAGCCTAGGGACTAGCGGGAGGGTAGGGAATGAGCAGTTCTTC.